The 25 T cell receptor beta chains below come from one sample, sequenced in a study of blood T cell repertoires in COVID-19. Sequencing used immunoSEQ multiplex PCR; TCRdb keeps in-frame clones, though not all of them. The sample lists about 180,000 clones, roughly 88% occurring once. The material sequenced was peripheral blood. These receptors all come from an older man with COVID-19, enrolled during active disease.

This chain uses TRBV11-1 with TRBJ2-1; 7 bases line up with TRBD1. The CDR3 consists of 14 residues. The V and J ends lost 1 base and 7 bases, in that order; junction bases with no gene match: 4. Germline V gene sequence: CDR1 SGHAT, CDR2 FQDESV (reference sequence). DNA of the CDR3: TGTGCCAGCAGCTTAGTGGGGACAGTAAATGAGCAGTTCTTC. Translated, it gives CASSLVGTVNEQFF. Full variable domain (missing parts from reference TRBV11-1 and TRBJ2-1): EAEVAQSPRYKITEKSQAVAFWCDPISGHATLYWYRQILGQGPELLVQFQDESVVDDSQLPKDRFSAERLKGVDSTLKIQPAELGDSAMYLCASSLVGTVNEQFFGPGTRLTVL.

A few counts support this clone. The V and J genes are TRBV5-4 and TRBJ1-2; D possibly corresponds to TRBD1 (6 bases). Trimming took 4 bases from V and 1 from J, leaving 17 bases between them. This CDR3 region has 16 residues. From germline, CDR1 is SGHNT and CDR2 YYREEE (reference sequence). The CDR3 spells CASSRGFDRLNYGYTF. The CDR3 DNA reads TGTGCCAGCAGCCGCGGGTTCGACAGGCTTAACTATGGCTACACCTTC. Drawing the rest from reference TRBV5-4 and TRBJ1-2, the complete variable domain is ETGVTQSPTHLIKTRGQQVTLRCSSQSGHNTVSWYQQALGQGPQFIFQYYREEENGRGNFPPRFSGLQFPNYSSELNVNALELDDSALYLCASSRGFDRLNYGYTFGSGTRLTVV.

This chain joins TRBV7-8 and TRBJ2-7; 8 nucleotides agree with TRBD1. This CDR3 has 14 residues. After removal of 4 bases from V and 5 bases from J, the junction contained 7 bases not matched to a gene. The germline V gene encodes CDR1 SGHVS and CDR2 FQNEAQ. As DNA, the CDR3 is TGTGCCAGCAGCTCTTGGACAGGGATCGACGAGCAGTACTTC. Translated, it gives CASSSWTGIDEQYF.

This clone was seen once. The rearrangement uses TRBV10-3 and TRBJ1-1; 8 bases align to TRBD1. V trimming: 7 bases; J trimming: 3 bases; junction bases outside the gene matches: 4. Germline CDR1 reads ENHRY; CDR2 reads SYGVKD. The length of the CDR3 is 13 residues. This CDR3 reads CAIMQGADTEAFF. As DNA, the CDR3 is TGTGCCATCATGCAGGGGGCGGACACTGAAGCTTTCTTT.

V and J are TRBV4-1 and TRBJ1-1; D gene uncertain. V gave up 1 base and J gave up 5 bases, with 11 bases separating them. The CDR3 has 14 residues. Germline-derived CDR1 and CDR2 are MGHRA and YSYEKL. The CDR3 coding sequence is TGCGCCAGCAGCCAAGGCCTTGGGGAGACTGAAGCTTTCTTT. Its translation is CASSQGLGETEAFF.

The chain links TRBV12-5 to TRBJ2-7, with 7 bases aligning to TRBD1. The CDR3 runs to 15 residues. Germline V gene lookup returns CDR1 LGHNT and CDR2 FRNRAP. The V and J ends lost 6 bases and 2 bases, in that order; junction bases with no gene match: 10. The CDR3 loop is CASGSSRDSAYEQYF. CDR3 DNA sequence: TGTGCTAGTGGATCAAGCCGGGACAGTGCCTACGAGCAGTACTTC.

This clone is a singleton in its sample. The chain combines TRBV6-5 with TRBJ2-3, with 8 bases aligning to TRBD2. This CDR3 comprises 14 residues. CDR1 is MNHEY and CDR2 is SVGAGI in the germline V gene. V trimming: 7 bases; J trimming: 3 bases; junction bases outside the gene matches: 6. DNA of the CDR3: TGTGCCAGCATTGCGGGGGGCGTAACAGATACGCAGTATTTT. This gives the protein CASIAGGVTDTQYF.

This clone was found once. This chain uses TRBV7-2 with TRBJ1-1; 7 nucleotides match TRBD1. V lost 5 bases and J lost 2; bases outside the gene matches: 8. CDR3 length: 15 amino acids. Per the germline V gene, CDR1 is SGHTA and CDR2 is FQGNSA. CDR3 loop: CASSARQGYNTEAFF. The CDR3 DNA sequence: TGTGCCAGCAGCGCCCGACAGGGCTATAACACTGAAGCTTTCTTT.

CDR3 bases: TGTGCCAGCAGTGAGACAGGGGGATCCTACGAGCAGTACTTC. Its translation: CASSETGGSYEQYF. The chain carries TRBV6-6 and TRBJ2-7; 9 bases map to TRBD1. This CDR3 is built from 14 residues. From germline, CDR1 is MNHNY and CDR2 SVGAGI (reference sequence). With 5 bases clipped from V and 1 base from J, the junction kept 3 bases outside the gene matches.

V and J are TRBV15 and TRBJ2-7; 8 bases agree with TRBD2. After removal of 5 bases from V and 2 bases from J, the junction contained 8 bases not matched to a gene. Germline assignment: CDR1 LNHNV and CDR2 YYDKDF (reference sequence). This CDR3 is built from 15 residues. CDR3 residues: CATSARGGGTYEQYF. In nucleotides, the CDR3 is TGTGCCACCAGCGCCCGGGGGGGAGGGACCTACGAGCAGTACTTC.

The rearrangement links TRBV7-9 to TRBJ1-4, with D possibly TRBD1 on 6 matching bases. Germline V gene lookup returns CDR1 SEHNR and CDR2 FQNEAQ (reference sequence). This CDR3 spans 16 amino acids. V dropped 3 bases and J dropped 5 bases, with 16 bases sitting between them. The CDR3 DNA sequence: TGTGCCAGCAGCTTTCGAATGACAGGTGACAATGAAAAACTGTTTTTT. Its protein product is CASSFRMTGDNEKLFF.

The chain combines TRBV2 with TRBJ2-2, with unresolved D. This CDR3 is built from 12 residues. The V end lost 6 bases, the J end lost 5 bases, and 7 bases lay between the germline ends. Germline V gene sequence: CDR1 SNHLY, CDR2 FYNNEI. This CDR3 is CASRRFTGELFF. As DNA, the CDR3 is TGTGCCAGCAGGAGGTTTACCGGGGAGCTGTTTTTT.

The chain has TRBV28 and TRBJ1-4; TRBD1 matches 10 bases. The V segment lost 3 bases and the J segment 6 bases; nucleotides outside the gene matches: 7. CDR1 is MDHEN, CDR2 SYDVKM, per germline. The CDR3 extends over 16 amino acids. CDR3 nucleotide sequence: TGTGCCAGCAGTTTCCCCCGGGACAGGGGTTATGAAAAACTGTTTTTT. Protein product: CASSFPRDRGYEKLFF. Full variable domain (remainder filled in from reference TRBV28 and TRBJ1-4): DVKVTQSSRYLVKRTGEKVFLECVQDMDHENMFWYRQDPGLGLRLIYFSYDVKMKEKGDIPEGYSVSREKKERFSLILESASTNQTSMYLCASSFPRDRGYEKLFFGSGTQLSVL.

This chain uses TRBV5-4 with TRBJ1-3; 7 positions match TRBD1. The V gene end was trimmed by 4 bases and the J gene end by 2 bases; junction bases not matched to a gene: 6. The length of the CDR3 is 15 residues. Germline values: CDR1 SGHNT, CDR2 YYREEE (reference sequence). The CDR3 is CASSPGTVTGNTIYF. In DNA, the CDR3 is TGTGCCAGCAGCCCCGGGACAGTTACTGGAAACACCATATATTTT.

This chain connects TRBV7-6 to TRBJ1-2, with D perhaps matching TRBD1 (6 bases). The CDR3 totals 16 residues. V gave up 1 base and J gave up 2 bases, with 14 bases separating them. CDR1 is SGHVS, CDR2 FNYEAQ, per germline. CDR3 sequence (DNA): TGTGCCAGCAGCTTAGGTCGCGGGGGCCAGAACTATGGCTACACCTTC. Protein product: CASSLGRGGQNYGYTF.

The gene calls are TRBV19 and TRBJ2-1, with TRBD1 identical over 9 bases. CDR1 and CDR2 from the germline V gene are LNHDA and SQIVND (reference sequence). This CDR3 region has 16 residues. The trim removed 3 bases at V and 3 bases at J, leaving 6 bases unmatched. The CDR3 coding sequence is TGTGCCAGTAGTATTGCCGGGACAGGGAACTACAATGAGCAGTTCTTC. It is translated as CASSIAGTGNYNEQFF.

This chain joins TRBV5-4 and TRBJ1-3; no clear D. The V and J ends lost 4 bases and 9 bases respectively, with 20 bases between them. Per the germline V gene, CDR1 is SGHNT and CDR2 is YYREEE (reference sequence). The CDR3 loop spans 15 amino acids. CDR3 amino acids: CASSGGGQPGSTIYF. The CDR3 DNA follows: TGTGCCAGCAGCGGTGGCGGGCAGCCTGGGAGCACCATATATTTT.

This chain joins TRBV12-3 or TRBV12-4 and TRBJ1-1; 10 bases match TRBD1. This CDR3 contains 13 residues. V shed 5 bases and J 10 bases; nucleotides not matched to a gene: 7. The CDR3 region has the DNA TGTGCCAGCAGTCAGACAGGGGGCCTTGGAGCTTTCTTT. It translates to CASSQTGGLGAFF.

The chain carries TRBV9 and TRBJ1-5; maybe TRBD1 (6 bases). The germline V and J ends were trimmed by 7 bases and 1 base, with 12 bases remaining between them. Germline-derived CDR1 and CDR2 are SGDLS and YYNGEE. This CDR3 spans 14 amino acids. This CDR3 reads CASGGATSNQPQHF. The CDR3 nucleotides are TGTGCCAGCGGGGGGGCAACGAGCAATCAGCCCCAGCATTTT.

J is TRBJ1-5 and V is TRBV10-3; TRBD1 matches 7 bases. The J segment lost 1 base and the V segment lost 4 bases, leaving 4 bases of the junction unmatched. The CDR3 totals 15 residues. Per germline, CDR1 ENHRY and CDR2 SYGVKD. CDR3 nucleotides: TGTGCCATCAGTGCTGACAGGGCGAGCAATCAGCCCCAGCATTTT. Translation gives CAISADRASNQPQHF.

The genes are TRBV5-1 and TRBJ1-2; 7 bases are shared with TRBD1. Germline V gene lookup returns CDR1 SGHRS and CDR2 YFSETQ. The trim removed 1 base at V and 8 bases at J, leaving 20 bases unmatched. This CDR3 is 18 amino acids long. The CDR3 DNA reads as TGCGCCAGCAGCTTGCAACCGACAGGGTTAGGGCACCCGGTCGGCTACACCTTC. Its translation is CASSLQPTGLGHPVGYTF.

The chain's CDR3 is CASSPRDRRFYNSPLHF. The CDR3 region has the DNA TGTGCCAGCTCACCCCGGGACAGGAGATTTTATAATTCACCCCTCCACTTT. The chain links TRBV18 to TRBJ1-6; 8 bases fit TRBD1. This CDR3 has 17 amino acids. Trimming took 3 bases from V and 4 from J; bases not matched to a gene: 8. Germline CDR1 is KGHSH and CDR2 is LQKENI.

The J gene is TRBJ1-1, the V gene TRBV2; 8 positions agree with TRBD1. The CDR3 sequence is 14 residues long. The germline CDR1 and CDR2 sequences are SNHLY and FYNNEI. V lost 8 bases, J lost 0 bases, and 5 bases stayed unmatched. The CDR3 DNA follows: TGTGCCAGCGGACTCAGGGGGCTGAACACTGAAGCTTTCTTT. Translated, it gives CASGLRGLNTEAFF.

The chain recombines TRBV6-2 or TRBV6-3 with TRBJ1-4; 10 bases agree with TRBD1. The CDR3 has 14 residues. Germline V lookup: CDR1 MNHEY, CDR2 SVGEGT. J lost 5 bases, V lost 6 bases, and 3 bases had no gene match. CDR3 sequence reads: CASSWGQGNEKLFF. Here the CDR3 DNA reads TGTGCCAGCAGCTGGGGACAGGGGAATGAAAAACTGTTTTTT.

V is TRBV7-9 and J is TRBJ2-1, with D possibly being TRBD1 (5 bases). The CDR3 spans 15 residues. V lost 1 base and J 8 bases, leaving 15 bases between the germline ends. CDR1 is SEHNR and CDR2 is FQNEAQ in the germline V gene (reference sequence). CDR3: CASSLDPGLVYEQFF. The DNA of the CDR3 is TGTGCCAGCAGCTTAGATCCAGGGCTTGTATATGAGCAGTTCTTC.